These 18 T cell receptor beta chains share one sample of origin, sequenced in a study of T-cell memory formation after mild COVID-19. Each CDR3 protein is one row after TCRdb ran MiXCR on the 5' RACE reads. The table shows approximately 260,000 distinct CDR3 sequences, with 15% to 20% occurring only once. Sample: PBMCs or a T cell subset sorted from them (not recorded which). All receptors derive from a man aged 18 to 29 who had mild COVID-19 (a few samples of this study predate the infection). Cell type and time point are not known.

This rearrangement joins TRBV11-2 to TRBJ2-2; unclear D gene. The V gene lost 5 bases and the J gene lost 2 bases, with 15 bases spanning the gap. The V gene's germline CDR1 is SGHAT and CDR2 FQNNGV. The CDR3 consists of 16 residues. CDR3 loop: CASSPGLGGNTGELFF. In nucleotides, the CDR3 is TGTGCCAGCAGCCCCGGGCTCGGCGGTAACACCGGGGAGCTGTTTTTT.

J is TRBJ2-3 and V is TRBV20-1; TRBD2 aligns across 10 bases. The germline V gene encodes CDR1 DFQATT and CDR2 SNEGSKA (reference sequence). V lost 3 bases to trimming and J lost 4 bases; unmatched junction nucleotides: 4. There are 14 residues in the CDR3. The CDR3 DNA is TGCAGTGCTAGTTTAAGCGGGGGGGCAGATACGCAGTATTTT. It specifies CSASLSGGADTQYF.

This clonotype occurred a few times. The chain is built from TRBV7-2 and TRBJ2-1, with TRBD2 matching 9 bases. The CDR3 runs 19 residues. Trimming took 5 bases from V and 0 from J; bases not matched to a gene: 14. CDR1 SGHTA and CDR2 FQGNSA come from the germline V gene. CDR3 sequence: CASSLGGLAGPRSYNEQFF. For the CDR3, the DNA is TGTGCCAGCAGCCTAGGGGGGCTAGCGGGGCCTCGCTCCTACAATGAGCAGTTCTTC.

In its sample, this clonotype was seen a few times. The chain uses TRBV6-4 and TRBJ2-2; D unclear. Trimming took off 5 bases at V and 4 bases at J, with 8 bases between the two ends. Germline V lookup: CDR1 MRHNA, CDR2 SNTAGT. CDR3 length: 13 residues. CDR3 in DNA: TGTGCCAGCAGTATAGGAGCCACCGGGGAGCTGTTTTTT. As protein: CASSIGATGELFF.

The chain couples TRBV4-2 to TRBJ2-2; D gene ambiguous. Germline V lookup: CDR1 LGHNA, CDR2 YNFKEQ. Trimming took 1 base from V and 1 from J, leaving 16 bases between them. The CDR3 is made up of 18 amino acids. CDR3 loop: CASSQVTGPVLNTGELFF. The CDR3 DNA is TGTGCCAGCAGCCAAGTGACGGGCCCGGTCCTGAACACCGGGGAGCTGTTTTTT.

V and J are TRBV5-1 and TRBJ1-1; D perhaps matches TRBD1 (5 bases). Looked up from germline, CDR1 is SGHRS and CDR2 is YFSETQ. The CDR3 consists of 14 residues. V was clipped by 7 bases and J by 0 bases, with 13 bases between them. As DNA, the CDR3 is TGCGCCAGCGGACGAGGGGATTTGAACACTGAAGCTTTCTTT. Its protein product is CASGRGDLNTEAFF.

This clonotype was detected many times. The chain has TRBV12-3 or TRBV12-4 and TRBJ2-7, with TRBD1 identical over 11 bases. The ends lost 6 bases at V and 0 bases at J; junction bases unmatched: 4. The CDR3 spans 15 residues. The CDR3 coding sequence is TGTGCCAGCAGGAGAGGGACAGGGGGCTCCTACGAGCAGTACTTC. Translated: CASRRGTGGSYEQYF.

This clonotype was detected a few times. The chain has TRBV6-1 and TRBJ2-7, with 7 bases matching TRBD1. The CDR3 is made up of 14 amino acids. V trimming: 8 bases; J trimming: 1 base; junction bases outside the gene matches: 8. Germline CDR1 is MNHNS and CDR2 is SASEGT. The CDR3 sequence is CASGPRGLSYEQYF. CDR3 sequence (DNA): TGTGCCAGCGGCCCGAGGGGGCTTTCCTACGAGCAGTACTTC.

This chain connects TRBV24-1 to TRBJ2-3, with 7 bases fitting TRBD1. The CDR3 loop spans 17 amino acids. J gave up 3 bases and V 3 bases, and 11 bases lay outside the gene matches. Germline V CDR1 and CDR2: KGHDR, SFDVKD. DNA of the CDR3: TGTGCCACCAGTGATGCCACACGAGGGGGCCAGACAGATACGCAGTATTTT. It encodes CATSDATRGGQTDTQYF.

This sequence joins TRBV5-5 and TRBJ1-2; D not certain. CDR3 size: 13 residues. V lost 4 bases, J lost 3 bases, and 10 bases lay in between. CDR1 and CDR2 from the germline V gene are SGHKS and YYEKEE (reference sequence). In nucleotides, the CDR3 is TGTGCCAGCAGCATGGACGGTGACTATGGCTACACCTTC. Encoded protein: CASSMDGDYGYTF.

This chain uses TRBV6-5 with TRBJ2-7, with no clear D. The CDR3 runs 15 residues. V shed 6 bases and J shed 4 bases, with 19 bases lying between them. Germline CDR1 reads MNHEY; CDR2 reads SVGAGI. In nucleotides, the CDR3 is TGTGCCAGCAGGTCTAGTGGAGTGTTTGGGTACGAGCAGTACGTC. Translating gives CASRSSGVFGYEQYV.

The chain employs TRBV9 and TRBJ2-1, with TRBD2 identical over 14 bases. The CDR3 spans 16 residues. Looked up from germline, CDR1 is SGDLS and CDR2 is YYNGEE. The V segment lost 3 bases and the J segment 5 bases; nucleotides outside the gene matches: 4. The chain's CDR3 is CASSDEGLAGDNEQFF. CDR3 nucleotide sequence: TGTGCCAGCAGCGACGAGGGACTAGCGGGGGACAATGAGCAGTTCTTC.

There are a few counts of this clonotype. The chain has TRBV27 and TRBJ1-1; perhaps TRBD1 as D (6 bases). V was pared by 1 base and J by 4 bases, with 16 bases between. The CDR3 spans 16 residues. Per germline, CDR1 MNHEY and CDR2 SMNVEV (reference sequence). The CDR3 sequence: CASSLYGGELGTEAFF. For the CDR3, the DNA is TGTGCCAGCAGTTTATACGGGGGCGAGTTGGGCACTGAAGCTTTCTTT.

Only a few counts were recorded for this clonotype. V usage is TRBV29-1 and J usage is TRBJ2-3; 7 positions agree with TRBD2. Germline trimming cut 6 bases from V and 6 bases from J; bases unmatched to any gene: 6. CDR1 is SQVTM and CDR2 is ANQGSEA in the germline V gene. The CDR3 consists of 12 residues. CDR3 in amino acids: CSVPRGGDTQYF. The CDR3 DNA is TGCAGCGTCCCCCGGGGAGGGGATACGCAGTATTTT.

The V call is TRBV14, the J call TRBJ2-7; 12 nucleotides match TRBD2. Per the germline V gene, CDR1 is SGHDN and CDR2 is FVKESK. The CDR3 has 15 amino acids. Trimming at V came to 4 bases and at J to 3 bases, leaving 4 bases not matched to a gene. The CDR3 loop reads CASSLGLAGIYEQYF. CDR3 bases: TGTGCCAGCAGCCTAGGACTAGCGGGGATCTACGAGCAGTACTTC.

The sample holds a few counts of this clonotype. CDR3 DNA sequence: TGTGCCAGCAGCACTCGGACCGAACGAACATCTTTAGCCAAAAACATTCAGTACTTC. Protein: CASSTRTERTSLAKNIQYF. The genes are TRBV11-2 and TRBJ2-4; D uncertain. Between the trimmed V and J ends, which lost 5 bases and 0 bases, there was a span of 23 bases. The CDR3 has 19 residues. The germline V gene has CDR1 SGHAT and CDR2 FQNNGV.

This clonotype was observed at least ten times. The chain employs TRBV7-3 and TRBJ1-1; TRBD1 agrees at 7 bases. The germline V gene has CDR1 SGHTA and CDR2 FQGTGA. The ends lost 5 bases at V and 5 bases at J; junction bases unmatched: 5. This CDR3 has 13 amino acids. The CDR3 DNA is TGTGCCAGCAGCACTCAGGGGGGGACTGAAGCTTTCTTT. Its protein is CASSTQGGTEAFF.

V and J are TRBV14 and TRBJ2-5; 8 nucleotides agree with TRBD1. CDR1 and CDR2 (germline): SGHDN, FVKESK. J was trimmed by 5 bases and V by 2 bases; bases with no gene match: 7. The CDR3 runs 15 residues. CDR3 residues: CASSQWTGRSETQYF. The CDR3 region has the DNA TGTGCCAGCAGCCAATGGACAGGGAGATCGGAGACCCAGTACTTC.